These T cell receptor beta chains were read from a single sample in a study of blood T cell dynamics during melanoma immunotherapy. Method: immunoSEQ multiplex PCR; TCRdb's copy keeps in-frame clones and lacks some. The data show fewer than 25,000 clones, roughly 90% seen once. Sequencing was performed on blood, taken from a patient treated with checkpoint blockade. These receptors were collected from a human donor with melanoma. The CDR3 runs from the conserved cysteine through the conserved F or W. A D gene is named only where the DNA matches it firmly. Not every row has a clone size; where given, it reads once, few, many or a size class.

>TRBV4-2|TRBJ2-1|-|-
TGTGCCAGCAGCCATCCCGGTGGGCAGACCTTATACAATGAGCAGTTCTTC
CASSHPGGQTLYNEQFF
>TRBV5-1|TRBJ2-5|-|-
TGCGCCAGCAGCCGACAGGCCGAGGAGACCCAGTACTTC
CASSRQAEETQYF
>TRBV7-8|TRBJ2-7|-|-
TGTGCCAGCAGCTTAGCGGGGGGCCCTTACGAGCAGTACTTC
CASSLAGGPYEQYF
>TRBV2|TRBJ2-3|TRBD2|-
TGTGCCAGCAGTGAACGGCTAGCGGGGAGCACAGATACGCAGTATTTT
CASSERLAGSTDTQYF
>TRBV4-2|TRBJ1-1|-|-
TGTGCCAGCAGCCACGTAGGACAGCTTGACACTGAAGCTTTCTTT
CASSHVGQLDTEAFF
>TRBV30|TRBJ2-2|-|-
TGTGCCTGGAGTGTTGGAGGGGTTATCACCGGGGAGCTGTTTTTT
CAWSVGGVITGELFF
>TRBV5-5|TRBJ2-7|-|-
TGTGCCAGCAGCTCGTACAGTGGCTACGAGCAGTACTTC
CASSSYSGYEQYF
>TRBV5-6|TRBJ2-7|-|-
TGTGCCAGCAGCTTTGGAGGACAAAACTACGAGCAGTACTTC
CASSFGGQNYEQYF
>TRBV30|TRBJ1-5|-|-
TGTGCCTGGAGCCTTTACGGGGCAGGTCAGCCCCAGCATTTT
CAWSLYGAGQPQHF
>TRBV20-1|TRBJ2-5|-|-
TGCAGTGCTAGCTCTCTCCTGGAGCAGTACTTC
CSASSLLEQYF
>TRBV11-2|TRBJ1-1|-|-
TGTGCCAGCAGCCCGACCGGGGGCTCGGGCACTGAAGCTTTCTTT
CASSPTGGSGTEAFF
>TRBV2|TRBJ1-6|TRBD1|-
TGTGCCAGCAGCTTGACAGGGCAGGCTTTGAATTCACCCCTCCACTTT
CASSLTGQALNSPLHF
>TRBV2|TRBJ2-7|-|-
TGTGCCAGCAGCTTAATGTACGAGCAGTACTTC
CASSLMYEQYF
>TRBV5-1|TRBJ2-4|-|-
TGCGCCAGCAGCTTGTCTGGGGCGAGTGGAAACATTCAGTACTTC
CASSLSGASGNIQYF
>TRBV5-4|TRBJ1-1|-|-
TGTGCCAGCAGCGACGACAGGATGAACACTGAAGCTTTCTTT
CASSDDRMNTEAFF
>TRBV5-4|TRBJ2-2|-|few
TGTGCCAGCAGCAGCACCGGGGAGCTGTTTTTT
CASSSTGELFF
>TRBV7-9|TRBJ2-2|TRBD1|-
TGTGCCAGCAGCCAACAGGGGGCGAGCGGGGAGCTGTTTTTT
CASSQQGASGELFF
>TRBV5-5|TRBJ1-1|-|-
TGTGCCAGCAGCTTTTTTCATAACACTGAAGCTTTCTTT
CASSFFHNTEAFF
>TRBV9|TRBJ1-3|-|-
TGTGCCAGCGGGGAGGGGCAGCACCCCTTCTCTGGAAACACCATATATTTT
CASGEGQHPFSGNTIYF
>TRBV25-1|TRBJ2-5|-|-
TGTGCCAGCAGTGAATCCCGACAGAGCCAAGAGACCCAGTACTTC
CASSESRQSQETQYF
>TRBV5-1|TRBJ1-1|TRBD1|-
TGCGCCACCGCCCCGGGACAGGGGGTAACTGAAGCTTTCTTT
CATAPGQGVTEAFF
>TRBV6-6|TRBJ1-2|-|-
TGTGCCAGCAGTTACCCGCCGAGTTTC
CASSYPPSF
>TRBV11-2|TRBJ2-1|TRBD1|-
TGTGCCAGCAGCCGAGGGACAGGCTCCTACAATGAGCAGTTCTTC
CASSRGTGSYNEQFF
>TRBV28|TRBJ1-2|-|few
TGTGCCAGCAGGACAGGAGGCAACTATGGCTACACCTTC
CASRTGGNYGYTF
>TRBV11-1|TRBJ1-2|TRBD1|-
TGTGCCAGCAGCAGGGGACAGGTGGAAGGCTACACCTTC
CASSRGQVEGYTF
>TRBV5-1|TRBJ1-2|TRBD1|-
TGCGCCAGCACGGACAGGGAAAGTAATGGCTACACCTTC
CASTDRESNGYTF
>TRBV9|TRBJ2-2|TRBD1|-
TGTGCCAGCAGCGTACCCGCAGGGGGCGCGGACACCGGGGAGCTGTTTTTT
CASSVPAGGADTGELFF
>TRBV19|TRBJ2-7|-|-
TGTGCCAGTAGTTCGGGCGCCTACGAGCAGTACTTC
CASSSGAYEQYF
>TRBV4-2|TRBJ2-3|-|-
TGTGCCAGCAGCCAAGAGTGGGGGCTAGATACGCAGTATTTT
CASSQEWGLDTQYF
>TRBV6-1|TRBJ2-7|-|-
TGTGCCAGCAGTGTCCTCGGGGGTACCGGCATCGAGCAGTACTTC
CASSVLGGTGIEQYF
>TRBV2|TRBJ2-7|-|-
TGTGCCAGCAGTTCCAGACGGGGACGTAGGGACGAGCAGTACTTC
CASSSRRGRRDEQYF
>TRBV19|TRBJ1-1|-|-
TGTGCCACCGTTCAGATTTCGGGTGAAGCTTTCTTT
CATVQISGEAFF
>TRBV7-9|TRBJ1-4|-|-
TGTGCCAGCAGCCCCGGAGGCAGCGCTAATGAAAAACTGTTTTTT
CASSPGGSANEKLFF
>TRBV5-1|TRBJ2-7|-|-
TGCGCCAGCAGCAACAACCTGGGCCCAAGCCACGAGCAGTACTTC
CASSNNLGPSHEQYF
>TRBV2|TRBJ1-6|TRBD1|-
TGTGCCAGCAGTGAACAGGGGGCAGGGGGATCACCCCTCCACTTT
CASSEQGAGGSPLHF
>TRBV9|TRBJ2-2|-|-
TGTGCCAGCAGCACCCAGGGGAGCACCGGGGAGCTGTTTTTT
CASSTQGSTGELFF
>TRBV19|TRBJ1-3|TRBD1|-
TGTGCCAGTAGTCCCGGCCGGGACAGAGGAAACACCATATATTTT
CASSPGRDRGNTIYF
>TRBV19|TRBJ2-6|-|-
TGTGCCAGTAGTATCATCCAGTCTGGGGCCAACGTCCTGACTTTC
CASSIIQSGANVLTF
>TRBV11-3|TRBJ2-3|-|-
TGTGCCAGCAGCTTACAGGGACCCACAGATACGCAGTATTTT
CASSLQGPTDTQYF
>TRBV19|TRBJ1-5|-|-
TGTGCCAGTAGTTGGGATAGCAATCAGCCCCAGCATTTT
CASSWDSNQPQHF
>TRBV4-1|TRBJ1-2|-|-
TGCGCCAGCAGCCAAGAGCCGGGGGGGAGGTACTATGGCTACACCTTC
CASSQEPGGRYYGYTF
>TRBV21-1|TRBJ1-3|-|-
TGTGCCAGCAGCAAAGGGACGGGCCCAGGAAACACCATATATTTT
CASSKGTGPGNTIYF
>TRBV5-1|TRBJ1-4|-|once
TGCGCCAGCAGCATTGGGCCAACTAATGAAAAACTGTTTTTT
CASSIGPTNEKLFF
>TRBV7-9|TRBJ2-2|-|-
TGTGCCAGCAGGACCTCGGGGTCGAACACCGGGGAGCTGTTTTTT
CASRTSGSNTGELFF
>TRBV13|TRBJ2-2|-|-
TGTGCCAGCAGCTTGAGGAGGGGAGGTGGAGGCGGGGAGCTGTTTTTT
CASSLRRGGGGGELFF
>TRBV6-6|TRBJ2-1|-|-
TGTGCCAGCAGTTACCCATTCTATAACAATGAGCAGTTCTTC
CASSYPFYNNEQFF
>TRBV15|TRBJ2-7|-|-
TGTGCCACCAGCAGAGATGCAGGGGCCTACGAGCAGTACTTC
CATSRDAGAYEQYF
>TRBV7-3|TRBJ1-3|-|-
TGTGCCAGCAGCTTGTACTCTGGAAACACCATATATTTT
CASSLYSGNTIYF
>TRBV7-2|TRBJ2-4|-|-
TGTGCCAGCAGCCCCCGACAGGACAAAAACATTCAGTACTTC
CASSPRQDKNIQYF
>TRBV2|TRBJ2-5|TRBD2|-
TGTGCCAGCACCAGCTCTGCGGGGGGGCCGATCGAGACCCAGTACTTC
CASTSSAGGPIETQYF
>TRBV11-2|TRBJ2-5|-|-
TGTGCCAGCAAGAGTATAAGAGGGGGGACCCAGTACTTC
CASKSIRGGTQYF
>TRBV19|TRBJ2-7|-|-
TGTGCCAGTAGTCCCGACACCATTACGTTGGGGCAGTACTTC
CASSPDTITLGQYF
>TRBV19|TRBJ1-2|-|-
TGTGCCAGTAGTATAGGACGGGCAGACTATCGCTACACCTTC
CASSIGRADYRYTF
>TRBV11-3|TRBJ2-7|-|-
TGTGCCAGCAGCGTGGGGGTGGGCCCCTACGAGCAGTACTTC
CASSVGVGPYEQYF
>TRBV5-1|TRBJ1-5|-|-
TGCGCCAGCATCCTGGGGCTGGGCTGGGGCAATCAGCCCCAGCATTTT
CASILGLGWGNQPQHF
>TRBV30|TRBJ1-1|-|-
TGTGCCTGGAGTGTACGGGGGGGGCTCGCTTTCTTT
CAWSVRGGLAFF
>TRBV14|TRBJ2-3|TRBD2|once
TGTGCCAGCAGCCTCCTAGCGGGGCATTCCACAGATACGCAGTATTTT
CASSLLAGHSTDTQYF